The source of this T cell receptor (beta chain) is a study of cytomegalovirus exposure and HLA in healthy donors. Points from the study as a whole: Later analysis identified several of the most significant clusters that appeared linked to common viral pathogens. According to an earlier analysis, most TCR beta V segments yielded productive rearrangements about 90% or about 30% of the time.

Comment on this clone: Its target is unknown.

The PCR had 60 Vbeta and 13 Jbeta primers. Profiling relied on immunoSEQ multiplex PCR, and the TCRdb table lists in-frame clones only, not all of them. The table shows 50,000 to 65,000 clones, with 73% occurring only once. Healthy individuals who donated bone marrow served as the donors. V was pared by 0 bases and J by 0 bases, with 6 bases between. The CDR3 runs 14 residues. The germline gives CDR1 GTSNPN, CDR2 SVGIG (reference sequence). This sequence joins TRBV30 and TRBJ1-5; no clear D gene. The sequence came from a man between 18 and 35 years old in good health and CMV-seronegative. Source material: PBMCs. The chain's CDR3 is CAWSVSVSNQPQHF. As DNA, the CDR3 is TGTGCCTGGAGTGTGTCAGTTAGCAATCAGCCCCAGCATTTT.